Shown below are 10 T cell receptor beta chains from a single sample sequenced in a study of CD8 T cells in ankylosing spondylitis. Findings and caveats of the study: A TCR beta motif of about 8 highly homologous variants seemed to mark ankylosing spondylitis blood.

These TCRs are of unknown antigen specificity. TCRdb re-derived calls from the 5' RACE reads in MiXCR, one entry per CDR3 protein. The sample includes about 800,000 distinct CDR3 sequences, about 12% of them seen just once. Sequenced input: blood, either unsorted or a sorted T cell fraction (not recorded which). The origin of the receptors is a male donor with ankylosing spondylitis.

The chain employs TRBV9 and TRBJ2-2, with D perhaps matching TRBD1 or TRBD2 (6 bases each). CDR3 size: 15 residues. The germline V and J ends were trimmed by 3 bases and 7 bases, with 16 bases remaining between them. Germline V gene data show CDR1 as SGDLS and CDR2 as YYNGEE. CDR3 sequence reads: CASSEAGHGIGELFF. In nucleotides, the CDR3 is TGTGCCAGCAGCGAGGCGGGACACGGAATCGGGGAGCTGTTTTTT. The full variable domain, with the rest looked up from reference TRBV9 and TRBJ2-2, is DSGVTQTPKHLITATGQRVTLRCSPRSGDLSVYWYQQSLDQGLQFLIQYYNGEERAKGNILERFSAQQFPDLHSELNLSSLELGDSALYFCASSEAGHGIGELFFGEGSRLTVL.

This clonotype appeared a few times. The chain combines TRBV20-1 with TRBJ2-1, with TRBD2 matching over 11 bases. The V gene end was trimmed by 6 bases and the J gene end by 0 bases; junction bases not matched to a gene: 7. Per germline, CDR1 DFQATT and CDR2 SNEGSKA (reference sequence). CDR3 length: 16 amino acids. DNA for the CDR3: TGCAGTGCAAATCCGGGACTAGCGGACTCCTACAATGAGCAGTTCTTC. Amino acid sequence: CSANPGLADSYNEQFF.

This clonotype was counted only a few times. The chain couples TRBV5-1 to TRBJ2-2, with TRBD2 as a possible D gene (7 bases). This CDR3 region has 16 residues. Germline lookup yields CDR1 SGHRS and CDR2 YFSETQ. Trimming removed 0 bases from V and 5 bases from J, with 14 bases in between. CDR3 amino acids: CASSLGGGPDTGELFF. For the CDR3, the DNA is TGCGCCAGCAGCTTGGGCGGGGGCCCGGATACCGGGGAGCTGTTTTTT.

The chain uses TRBV6-6 and TRBJ2-1, with D perhaps matching TRBD1 or TRBD2 (5 bases each). The CDR3 is 13 amino acids. The germline gives CDR1 MNHNY, CDR2 SVGAGI (reference sequence). V shed 7 bases and J shed 3 bases, with 10 bases lying between them. The CDR3 reads CASTGTRYNEQFF. DNA for the CDR3: TGTGCCAGCACCGGGACCCGCTACAATGAGCAGTTCTTC.

The chain uses TRBV15 and TRBJ2-7; perhaps TRBD1 as D (5 bases). CDR1 is LNHNV, CDR2 YYDKDF, per germline (reference sequence). The CDR3 runs 15 residues. Trimming cost V 0 bases and J 3 bases, with 12 bases left between them. The CDR3 DNA sequence: TGTGCCACCAGCAGAGATCTCAGGGATGTCTACGAGCAGTACTTC. Translated: CATSRDLRDVYEQYF.

The rearrangement joins TRBV20-1 to TRBJ1-1; D gene uncertain. Looked up from germline, CDR1 is DFQATT and CDR2 is SNEGSKA (reference sequence). The CDR3 spans 14 residues. The ends were cut back, 1 base at V and 4 bases at J, with 13 bases in the middle. The CDR3 is CSARALEGSTEAFF. The CDR3 region has the DNA TGCAGTGCTAGAGCCCTTGAGGGAAGCACTGAAGCTTTCTTT.

This chain connects TRBV15 to TRBJ2-7; 7 bases fit TRBD2. CDR1 is LNHNV, CDR2 YYDKDF, per germline (reference sequence). The CDR3 runs to 14 residues. V gave up 4 bases and J gave up 0 bases; unmatched junction bases: 3. The CDR3 sequence: CATSNGGSSYEQYF. The DNA for the CDR3 is TGTGCCACCAGCAACGGGGGGAGCTCCTACGAGCAGTACTTC. Full variable domain (outside the CDR3, taken from reference TRBV15 and TRBJ2-7): DAMVIQNPRYQVTQFGKPVTLSCSQTLNHNVMYWYQQKSSQAPKLLFHYYDKDFNNEADTPDNFQSRRPNTSFCFLDIRSPGLGDTAMYLCATSNGGSSYEQYFGPGTRLTVT.

This clonotype has ten or more counts. This chain joins TRBV2 and TRBJ1-2; 10 nucleotides agree with TRBD1. The CDR3 totals 15 residues. The germline gives CDR1 SNHLY, CDR2 FYNNEI. Germline trimming cut 1 base from V and 6 bases from J; bases unmatched to any gene: 5. CDR3 region: CASSEGLGQGNGYTF. The CDR3 coding sequence is TGTGCCAGCAGTGAAGGCCTGGGACAGGGGAATGGCTACACCTTC.

Only a few counts were recorded for this clonotype. This sequence joins TRBV20-1 and TRBJ2-5, with 9 bases fitting TRBD1. The V segment lost 5 bases and the J segment 4 bases; nucleotides outside the gene matches: 8. CDR1 DFQATT and CDR2 SNEGSKA come from the germline V gene (reference sequence). This CDR3 is built from 14 residues. The CDR3 is CSAFGQGRLETQYF. In DNA, the CDR3 is TGCAGTGCTTTCGGACAGGGGAGATTAGAGACCCAGTACTTC.

This chain connects TRBV7-2 to TRBJ1-5, with 7 bases aligning to TRBD1. CDR1 and CDR2 from the germline V gene are SGHTA and FQGNSA. The CDR3 has 15 residues. V dropped 4 bases and J dropped 6; count of bases not matched to a gene: 9. DNA for the CDR3: TGTGCCAGCAGCTCCCAGCAGGGGGAGGGTCAGCCCCAGCATTTT. Translation: CASSSQQGEGQPQHF. Complete variable domain (other parts from reference TRBV7-2 and TRBJ1-5): GAGVSQSPSNKVTEKGKDVELRCDPISGHTALYWYRQSLGQGLEFLIYFQGNSAPDKSGLPSDRFSAERTGGSVSTLTIQRTQQEDSAVYLCASSSQQGEGQPQHFGDGTRLSIL.